Presented here are 3 T cell receptor beta chains from one specimen sequenced in a study of T cell changes during pregnancy in multiple sclerosis. The repertoire was sequenced with immunoSEQ multiplex PCR; TCRdb's copy has only in-frame clones and lacks some. The profile shows roughly 79,000 clones, over 85% of them singletons. The sample in question was peripheral blood, obtained in the second trimester of pregnancy. These receptors all come from a female donor in good health, enrolled as a control in a pregnancy study.

CDR3 protein: CASSLDRANSPLHF. The CDR3 DNA reads as TGTGCCAGCAGCTTGGACAGGGCGAATTCACCCCTCCACTTT. The rearrangement links TRBV11-3 to TRBJ1-6; 8 nucleotides match TRBD1. Germline CDR1 is SGHNT and CDR2 is YENEEA. The CDR3 sequence is 14 residues long. Germline trimming cut 3 bases from V and 7 bases from J; bases unmatched to any gene: 2.

The rearrangement links TRBV4-3 to TRBJ2-1; 7 bases line up with TRBD2. V lost 4 bases to trimming and J lost 3 bases; unmatched junction nucleotides: 9. CDR1 is LGHNA and CDR2 is YSLEER in the germline V gene. This CDR3 spans 16 amino acids. CDR3: CASSPRLAGDYNEQFF. The CDR3 DNA sequence: TGCGCCAGCAGCCCCCGACTCGCGGGGGACTACAATGAGCAGTTCTTC.

The chain joins TRBV7-9 to TRBJ1-1, with 7 bases identical to TRBD1. Germline assignment: CDR1 SEHNR and CDR2 FQNEAQ (reference sequence). The J segment lost 6 bases and the V segment lost 5 bases, leaving 21 bases of the junction unmatched. The CDR3 sequence is 18 residues long. Here the CDR3 DNA reads TGTGCCAGCAGCCCCTCCCCCTATGCGTACAGGGGAGAACCTGAAGCTTTCTTT. This translates into CASSPSPYAYRGEPEAFF.